This TCR beta chain was observed in a study of naive and memory T cell subsets. Study findings and constraints: Over 95% of naive TCR sequences appeared only once, unlike memory subsets. From naive to CM, EM and EMRA, diversity decreased and Gini increased.

Germline lookup yields CDR1 SGHRS and CDR2 YFSETQ. The CDR3 is made up of 17 amino acids. V lost 7 bases to trimming and J lost 0 bases; unmatched junction nucleotides: 9. This clonotype turned up a few times. The antigen is unknown. Two oligonucleotides, mixed equimolar, formed the beta constant-region primer covering TRBC1 and TRBC2. A 12-nucleotide UMI and the SP2 primer were added to the cDNA 3' end by oligonucleotide ligation. Four rounds of PCR amplified the ligated cDNA using nested alpha and beta constant-region primers plus SP2. TCRdb recomputed calls from the UMI-ligation and nested PCR reads with MiXCR, one row per CDR3 protein. The profile shows 65,000 to 85,000 distinct CDR3 sequences, around 14% of them singletons.

The V gene is TRBV5-1, the J gene TRBJ2-6; 8 bases align to TRBD2. Material: central memory CD4+ T cells from blood. This TCR was sampled from a human donor in good health. For the CDR3, the DNA is TGCGCCAGCCATAGCGGGATGGGTGTCTCTGGGGCCAACGTCCTGACTTTC. Protein: CASHSGMGVSGANVLTF.